This TCR beta chain is drawn from a study of regulatory dendritic cells for organ transplantation. The germline CDR1 and CDR2 sequences are LNHDA and SQIVND (reference sequence). V gave up 5 bases and J gave up 5 bases; unmatched junction bases: 7. The CDR3 has 15 residues. This clone was seen a few times. Sequencing was performed with immunoSEQ multiplex PCR; in TCRdb, only in-frame clones are kept and a portion is missing. The sample comprises roughly 5,200 clones, around 60% of which are singletons, and 9.5% to 12% rests with the top ten. Sequencing input: memory CD8+ T cells from blood. Subset reported: CD45RO+ memory T cells. This receptor was obtained from a human donor in good health. This rearrangement joins TRBV19 to TRBJ1-5; 9 bases line up with TRBD1. This chain's CDR3 is CASSDGQGFDQPQHF. The CDR3 DNA is TGTGCCAGTAGTGACGGACAGGGGTTCGATCAGCCCCAGCATTTT.